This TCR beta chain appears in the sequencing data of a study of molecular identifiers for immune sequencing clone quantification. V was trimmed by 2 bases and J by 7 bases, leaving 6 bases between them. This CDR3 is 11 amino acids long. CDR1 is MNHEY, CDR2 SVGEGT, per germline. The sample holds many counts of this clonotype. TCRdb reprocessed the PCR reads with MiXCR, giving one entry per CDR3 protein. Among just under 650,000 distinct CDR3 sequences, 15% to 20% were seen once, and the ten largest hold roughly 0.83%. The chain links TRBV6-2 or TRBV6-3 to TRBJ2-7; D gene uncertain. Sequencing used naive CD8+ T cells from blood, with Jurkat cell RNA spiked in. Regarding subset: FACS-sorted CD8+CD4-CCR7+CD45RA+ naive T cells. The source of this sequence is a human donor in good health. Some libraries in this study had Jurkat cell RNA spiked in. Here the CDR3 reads CASSYVREQYF. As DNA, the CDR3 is TGTGCCAGCAGTTACGTAAGGGAGCAGTACTTC.